The TCR beta chain described here comes from a study of vaccination and CD4 T cells after COVID-19. Study background: Participants got two doses of BNT162b2 or mRNA-1273 vaccine. Cells received overlapping spike peptides from SARS-CoV-2, HCoV-NL63, HCoV-OC43 and HCoV-229E as stimulation. Control wells got either CEFX epitopes, HIV-1 Nef peptides, or no peptide at all. Notes on the study in general: Analysis covered relatively few convalescent patients and lacked any early post-infection timepoints.

This CDR3 spans 16 amino acids. V was pared by 6 bases and J by 2 bases, with 10 bases of the junction left unmatched. CDR1 and CDR2 (germline): MNHNS, SASEGT. Remarks on this clonotype: The antigen is not known.

Scientists ran DNA taken from cultured CD4+ T cells through the Oncomine TCR Beta short-read assay for sequencing. TCRdb re-called the PCR reads with MiXCR, one entry per CDR3 protein. The sample contains approximately 11,000 distinct CDR3 sequences, more than 65% of which appear only once. Documented treatment: approximately 10-day PBMC culture with coronavirus spike peptide pools or control peptides (ViraFEST assay). This chain joins TRBV6-1 and TRBJ1-5, with 7 positions matching TRBD1. Sequencing used CD4+ T cells from blood, cultured in vitro. The sequence was obtained from a human donor who had recovered from COVID-19. The CDR3 nucleotides are TGTGCCAGCAGCAAACTGACAGGGCTGGGCAATCAGCCCCAGCATTTT. It yields the protein CASSKLTGLGNQPQHF.